Listed here are 27 T cell receptor beta chains from one sample, sequenced in a study of identical twins. TCRdb processed the 5' RACE reads anew with MiXCR; each CDR3 protein has one entry. The data show just over 500,000 distinct CDR3 sequences, under 25% seen once. Separately, the same data were catalogued under a study of T cells expressing NK-cell markers.

Sequences were obtained from CD4+ T cells sorted from blood. The receptors were gathered from a woman in her late teens or twenties in good health.

This clonotype came up many times. The chain recombines TRBV5-1 with TRBJ1-4; D gene uncertain. This CDR3 has 14 residues. CDR1 is SGHRS, CDR2 YFSETQ, per germline. Between the trimmed V and J ends, which lost 0 bases and 8 bases, there was a span of 11 bases. CDR3 sequence: CASSLGGYDEKLFF. The DNA of the CDR3 is TGCGCCAGCAGCTTGGGGGGTTACGACGAAAAACTGTTTTTT.

At least ten counts were recorded for this clonotype. V and J are TRBV15 and TRBJ1-1; possible D gene TRBD1, 5 bases. The germline gives CDR1 LNHNV, CDR2 YYDKDF (reference sequence). The CDR3 loop spans 15 amino acids. Trimming stripped 6 bases from V and 2 bases from J, with 16 bases between. CDR3 amino acids: CATSTSGFLNTEAFF. The CDR3, as DNA: TGTGCCACCAGTACATCAGGGTTTTTAAACACTGAAGCTTTCTTT.

This clonotype was seen a few times. The J gene is TRBJ1-1, the V gene TRBV15; D uncertain. Germline values: CDR1 LNHNV, CDR2 YYDKDF (reference sequence). The CDR3 sequence is 13 residues long. The V end was cut by 1 base, the J end by 1 base, with 4 bases between. The CDR3 loop is CATSRGANTEAFF. The CDR3 DNA reads TGTGCCACCAGCAGAGGGGCGAACACTGAAGCTTTCTTT.

The genes are TRBV9 and TRBJ2-7, with D possibly matching TRBD1 (5 bases). The germline V gene encodes CDR1 SGDLS and CDR2 YYNGEE. The CDR3 extends over 18 amino acids. V lost 3 bases and J lost 5, with 27 bases in between. The CDR3 nucleotides are TGTGCCAGCAGCGGTAGCAGGCTAACAACGCCGCTGGGGCACGAGCAGTACTTC. Its protein is CASSGSRLTTPLGHEQYF.

This clonotype has a handful of counts. V is TRBV9 and J is TRBJ2-5, with unresolved D. CDR3 length: 13 residues. The V gene lost 1 base and the J gene lost 1 base, with 5 bases spanning the gap. In germline, CDR1 is SGDLS, CDR2 YYNGEE. DNA for the CDR3: TGTGCCAGCAGCGTAACGCCCCAAGAGACCCAGTACTTC. This gives the protein CASSVTPQETQYF.

The chain links TRBV5-6 to TRBJ1-1; TRBD1 agrees at 8 bases. The CDR3 covers 15 residues. With V trimmed by 3 bases and J by 0 bases, 4 bases remained unmatched. Per germline, CDR1 SGHDT and CDR2 YYEEEE. The DNA of the CDR3 is TGTGCCAGCAGCTGGAACAGGGGGGTGAACACTGAAGCTTTCTTT. Translated: CASSWNRGVNTEAFF.

This sequence joins TRBV5-8 and TRBJ2-3; 9 nucleotides match TRBD1. The trim removed 3 bases at V and 4 bases at J, leaving 6 bases unmatched. This CDR3 contains 15 residues. Germline V CDR1 and CDR2: SGHTS, YDEGEE. The CDR3 DNA follows: TGTGCCAGCAGCTCCGGACAGGGGAATTCAGATACGCAGTATTTT. Translating it yields CASSSGQGNSDTQYF.

This clonotype has just a few counts. The CDR3: CASSGRTGGNQPQHF. The CDR3, as DNA: TGCGCCAGCAGCGGCAGGACAGGGGGCAATCAGCCCCAGCATTTT. V usage is TRBV5-1 and J usage is TRBJ1-5, with TRBD1 identical over 9 bases. The CDR3 is 15 residues long. CDR1 is SGHRS, CDR2 YFSETQ, per germline. J lost 2 bases, V lost 4 bases, and 4 bases had no gene match.

This clonotype has ten or more counts. J is TRBJ2-7 and V is TRBV29-1, with 9 bases fitting TRBD1. The CDR3 is 12 residues long. Germline V lookup: CDR1 SQVTM, CDR2 ANQGSEA. V dropped 4 bases and J dropped 2; count of bases not matched to a gene: 0. The CDR3 is CSVGQGAYEQYF. The CDR3 coding sequence is TGCAGCGTTGGACAGGGGGCCTACGAGCAGTACTTC.

The chain uses TRBV5-1 and TRBJ2-3, with TRBD1 matching 9 bases. V lost 4 bases to trimming and J lost 2 bases; unmatched junction nucleotides: 8. The CDR3 runs to 16 residues. CDR1 SGHRS and CDR2 YFSETQ come from the germline V gene. The CDR3 region is CASSPRDRAYTDTQYF. CDR3 sequence (DNA): TGCGCCAGCAGCCCCCGGGACAGGGCTTACACAGATACGCAGTATTTT.

This clonotype was picked up a small number of times. This chain joins TRBV27 and TRBJ1-6; the D is unclear. V lost 4 bases, J lost 10 bases, and 8 bases lay in between. CDR1 and CDR2 from the germline V gene are MNHEY and SMNVEV (reference sequence). The CDR3 extends over 12 amino acids. This CDR3 reads CASSSLGSPLHF. CDR3 nucleotide sequence: TGTGCCAGCAGTTCGCTCGGGTCACCCCTCCACTTT.

This clonotype was recorded once. The rearrangement uses TRBV27 and TRBJ2-1, with TRBD2 matching over 12 bases. J lost 3 bases, V lost 5 bases, and 11 bases had no gene match. This CDR3 is built from 18 residues. In germline, CDR1 is MNHEY, CDR2 SMNVEV (reference sequence). The CDR3 region has the DNA TGTGCCAGCAGTCCCCTTCCTAGCGGGAGGGCCATCTACAATGAGCAGTTCTTC. Encoded protein: CASSPLPSGRAIYNEQFF.

This clonotype was seen a few times. V gene TRBV5-1 combines with J gene TRBJ2-7, with D possibly TRBD1 on 5 matching bases. The CDR3 consists of 16 residues. The V gene lost 0 bases and the J gene lost 3 bases, with 16 bases spanning the gap. Germline values: CDR1 SGHRS, CDR2 YFSETQ. The CDR3 sequence: CASSLAPGQERYEQYF. CDR3 nucleotide sequence: TGCGCCAGCAGCTTGGCCCCCGGACAAGAGCGCTACGAGCAGTACTTC.

This clonotype showed up just a few times. The chain is built from TRBV25-1 and TRBJ1-2, with a possible D match to TRBD1 (6 bases). This CDR3 region has 14 residues. Germline V gene sequence: CDR1 MGHDK, CDR2 SYGVNS. V was shortened by 5 bases and J by 5 bases, with 15 bases between the two germline ends. CDR3 sequence reads: CASSPQGSGYGYTF. In nucleotides, the CDR3 is TGTGCCAGCAGTCCGCAGGGGTCAGGATATGGCTACACCTTC.

This chain uses TRBV24-1 with TRBJ1-5; D ambiguous. Trimming took off 7 bases at V and 3 bases at J, with 9 bases between the two ends. Germline values: CDR1 KGHDR, CDR2 SFDVKD. This CDR3 has 13 amino acids. CDR3 DNA: TGTGCCACCAGAGCCGACTCCAATCAGCCCCAGCATTTT. This codes for CATRADSNQPQHF.

This rearrangement joins TRBV5-3 to TRBJ2-1; no reliable D call. TRBV5-3 is classed as an ORF, of uncertain function. The CDR3 runs to 13 residues. V was clipped by 5 bases and J by 8 bases, with 14 bases between them. The CDR3 nucleotides read TGTGCCAGAAGTCACTTACGCGGCGATGAGCAGTTCTTC. It specifies CARSHLRGDEQFF.

In its sample, this clonotype was seen a few times. CDR3 sequence reads: CAAGPDSTDTQYF. CDR3 nucleotide sequence: TGTGCCGCCGGCCCGGACAGCACAGATACGCAGTATTTT. This rearrangement joins TRBV10-3 to TRBJ2-3; D uncertain. The CDR3 runs 13 residues. The V and J ends lost 11 bases and 0 bases respectively, with 12 bases between them. The V gene's germline CDR1 is ENHRY and CDR2 SYGVKD.

This clonotype was detected only a few times. The rearrangement uses TRBV11-3 and TRBJ1-2; 7 bases are shared with TRBD1. V lost 5 bases to trimming and J lost 8 bases; unmatched junction nucleotides: 11. Germline V gene data show CDR1 as SGHNT and CDR2 as YENEEA. This CDR3 comprises 14 residues. The CDR3 here is CASSLPGQRVGYTF. CDR3 DNA sequence: TGTGCCAGCAGCCTACCGGGACAGCGCGTGGGCTACACCTTC.

The CDR3 DNA follows: TGTGCCAGCAGTAGGGGACAGGGGGCGCGTGGCTACACCTTC. It codes for CASSRGQGARGYTF. V is TRBV12-3 or TRBV12-4 and J is TRBJ1-2, with 12 bases lining up with TRBD1. After removal of 5 bases from V and 7 bases from J, the junction contained 5 bases not matched to a gene. The length of the CDR3 is 14 residues.

This sequence joins TRBV28 and TRBJ2-7, with D perhaps TRBD1 (7 bases). V was trimmed by 2 bases and J by 9 bases, leaving 35 bases between them. The V gene's germline CDR1 is MDHEN and CDR2 SYDVKM. The CDR3 consists of 20 residues. The CDR3 here is CASSLRLRGLLFENQGGQYF. Here the CDR3 DNA reads TGTGCCAGCAGTTTAAGGTTAAGGGGCCTCCTTTTCGAGAATCAGGGGGGGCAGTACTTC.

This clonotype was seen many times. The chain joins TRBV5-1 to TRBJ2-7; 9 nucleotides agree with TRBD1. Trimming took 0 bases from V and 7 from J; bases not matched to a gene: 8. Per germline, CDR1 SGHRS and CDR2 YFSETQ. The CDR3 has 15 residues. CDR3: CASSLGAGQGQEQYF. CDR3 coding DNA: TGCGCCAGCAGCTTGGGCGCGGGACAGGGCCAAGAGCAGTACTTC.

The chain employs TRBV20-1 and TRBJ2-1; 10 bases are shared with TRBD2. Germline CDR1 and CDR2: DFQATT and SNEGSKA (reference sequence). This CDR3 region has 15 residues. V shed 4 bases and J 8 bases; nucleotides not matched to a gene: 11. CDR3 nucleotides: TGCAGTGCTACCTCGAGAAGCGGGGGGGCCTATGAGCAGTTCTTC. Amino acids: CSATSRSGGAYEQFF.

The gene calls are TRBV24-1 and TRBJ2-1, with D possibly matching TRBD1 (5 bases). The V gene lost 12 bases and the J gene lost 14 bases, with 16 bases spanning the gap. The CDR3 sequence is 10 residues long. Germline V lookup: CDR1 KGHDR, CDR2 SFDVKD. The chain's CDR3 is CAPTTQGEFF. In DNA, the CDR3 is TGTGCCCCAACCACCCAGGGTGAGTTCTTC.

This clonotype occurred many times. The V gene is TRBV20-1, the J gene TRBJ2-1; TRBD2 is a possible D gene (6 bases). The germline V gene has CDR1 DFQATT and CDR2 SNEGSKA (reference sequence). CDR3 length: 13 residues. Trimming took 5 bases from V and 4 from J, leaving 12 bases between them. This chain's CDR3 is CSAQGLRYNEQFF. DNA of the CDR3: TGCAGTGCTCAGGGACTGCGATACAATGAGCAGTTCTTC.

In its sample, this clonotype was seen many times. The chain recombines TRBV5-1 with TRBJ1-1; 7 bases match TRBD1. V trimming: 0 bases; J trimming: 1 base; junction bases outside the gene matches: 3. CDR1 SGHRS and CDR2 YFSETQ come from the germline V gene. This CDR3 has 15 amino acids. CDR3 region: CASSLGTGGNTEAFF. As DNA, the CDR3 is TGCGCCAGCAGCTTGGGGACAGGAGGGAACACTGAAGCTTTCTTT. Full variable domain (outside the CDR3, taken from reference TRBV5-1 and TRBJ1-1): KAGVTQTPRYLIKTRGQQVTLSCSPISGHRSVSWYQQTPGQGLQFLFEYFSETQRNKGNFPGRFSGRQFSNSRSEMNVSTLELGDSALYLCASSLGTGGNTEAFFGQGTRLTVV.

This clonotype was seen a few times. The rearrangement uses TRBV10-3 and TRBJ2-3, with D possibly being TRBD1 (6 bases). V shed 0 bases and J shed 5 bases, with 15 bases lying between them. The CDR3 is made up of 16 amino acids. Germline CDR1 ENHRY, CDR2 SYGVKD. This CDR3 reads CAISESGQFSKDTQYF. The CDR3 region has the DNA TGTGCCATCAGTGAGTCGGGACAATTTTCTAAAGATACGCAGTATTTT.

This clonotype has only a few counts. CDR3 coding DNA: TGCAGCGTTAGGTTAGGGTTCGAGCTGTTTTTT. Protein product: CSVRLGFELFF. The chain carries TRBV29-1 and TRBJ2-2; D gene ambiguous. Trimming cost V 5 bases and J 11 bases, with 12 bases left between them. Germline V gene data show CDR1 as SQVTM and CDR2 as ANQGSEA. This CDR3 region has 11 residues.